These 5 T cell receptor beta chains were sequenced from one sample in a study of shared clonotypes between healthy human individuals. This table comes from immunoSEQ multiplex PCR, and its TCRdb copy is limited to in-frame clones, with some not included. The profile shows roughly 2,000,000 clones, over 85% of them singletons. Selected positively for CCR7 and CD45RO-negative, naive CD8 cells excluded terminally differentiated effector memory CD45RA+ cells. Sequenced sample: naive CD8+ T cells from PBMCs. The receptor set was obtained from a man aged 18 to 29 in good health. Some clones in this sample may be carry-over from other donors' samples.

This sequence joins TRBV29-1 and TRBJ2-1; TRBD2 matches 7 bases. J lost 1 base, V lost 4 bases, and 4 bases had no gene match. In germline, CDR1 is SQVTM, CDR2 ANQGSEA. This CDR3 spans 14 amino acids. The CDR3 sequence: CSVGLASSYNEQFF. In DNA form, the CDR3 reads TGCAGCGTTGGACTAGCATCTTCCTACAATGAGCAGTTCTTC.

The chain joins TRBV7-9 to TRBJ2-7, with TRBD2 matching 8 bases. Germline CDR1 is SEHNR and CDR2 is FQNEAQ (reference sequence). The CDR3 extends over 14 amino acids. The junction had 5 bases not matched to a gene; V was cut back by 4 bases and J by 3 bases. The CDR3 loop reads CASSSDGGDYEQYF. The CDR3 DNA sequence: TGTGCCAGCAGCTCAGACGGGGGGGACTACGAGCAGTACTTC.

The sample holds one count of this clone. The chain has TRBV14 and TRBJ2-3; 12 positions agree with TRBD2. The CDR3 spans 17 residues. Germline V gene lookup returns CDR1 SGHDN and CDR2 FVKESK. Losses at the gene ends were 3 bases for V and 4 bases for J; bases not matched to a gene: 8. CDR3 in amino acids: CASSHRLAGEGPDTQYF. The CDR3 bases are TGTGCCAGCAGCCACAGACTAGCGGGAGAGGGCCCAGATACGCAGTATTTT. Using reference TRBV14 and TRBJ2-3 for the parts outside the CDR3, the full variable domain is EAGVTQFPSHSVIEKGQTVTLRCDPISGHDNLYWYRRVMGKEIKFLLHFVKESKQDESGMPNNRFLAERTGGTYSTLKVQPAELEDSGVYFCASSHRLAGEGPDTQYFGPGTRLTVL.

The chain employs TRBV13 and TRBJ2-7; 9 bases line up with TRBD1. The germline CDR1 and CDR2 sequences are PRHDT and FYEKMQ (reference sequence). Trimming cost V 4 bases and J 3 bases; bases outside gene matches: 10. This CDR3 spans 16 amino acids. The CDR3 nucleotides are TGTGCCAGCAGCTACATTGGGACAGGGAGTGACTACGAGCAGTACTTC. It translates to CASSYIGTGSDYEQYF.

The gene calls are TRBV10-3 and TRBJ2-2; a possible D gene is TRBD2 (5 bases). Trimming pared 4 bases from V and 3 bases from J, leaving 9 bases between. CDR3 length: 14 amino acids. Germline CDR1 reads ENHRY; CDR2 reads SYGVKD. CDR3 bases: TGTGCCATCAGTGGGGTGGAGGACACCGGGGAGCTGTTTTTT. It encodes CAISGVEDTGELFF.